This TCR beta chain came from a study of cytomegalovirus exposure and HLA in healthy donors. The CDR3 runs 17 residues. The ends lost 0 bases at V and 0 bases at J; junction bases unmatched: 7. CDR1 and CDR2 from the germline V gene are SGHRS and YFSETQ. This clone was picked up one time. Primers: 60 Vbeta forward and 13 Jbeta reverse. Data came from immunoSEQ multiplex PCR; TCRdb stores just in-frame clones and leaves some out. The sample records 110,000 to 150,000 clones, roughly 82% being singletons. This chain uses TRBV5-1 with TRBJ2-3, with 7 bases that match TRBD1. Specimen: PBMCs. This receptor was obtained from a man aged 30 to 39 in good health and CMV-seronegative. CDR3 nucleotides: TGCGCCAGCAGCTTGGAAGGGACAGAGCCTAGCACAGATACGCAGTATTTT. Residues: CASSLEGTEPSTDTQYF.